The rows below give T cell receptor beta chains drawn from one sample of a study of blood T cells in healthy people across ages. TCRdb re-called the 5' RACE reads through MiXCR, storing one row per CDR3 protein. This table has about 780,000 distinct CDR3 sequences, 35% to 60% appearing once. The material sequenced was blood. The receptors shown here come from a man older than 75 in good health. The CDR3 runs from the conserved cysteine through the conserved F or W. Each record gives: clone size, J gene, D gene, V gene, CDR3 DNA, CDR3 protein. A D gene is named only where the DNA matches it firmly. Only part of the rows carry a size: once, few, many, or a class if the clone is expanded.

abundance: NA
j_gene: TRBJ2-3
d_gene: TRBD1
v_gene: TRBV12-3/TRBV12-4
CDR3nt: TGTGCCAGCGACATCGGGACAGGGAGCACAGATACGGAGTATTTT
CDR3aa: CASDIGTGSTDTEYF

abundance: few
j_gene: TRBJ2-1
d_gene: TRBD2
v_gene: TRBV10-3
CDR3nt: TGTGCCATCAGTAGAGGACTAGCGGGAGGCTATGAGCAGTTCTTC
CDR3aa: CAISRGLAGGYEQFF

abundance: few
j_gene: TRBJ2-1
d_gene: TRBD1
v_gene: TRBV3-1
CDR3nt: TGTGCCAGCAGCCCCACAGGGGGCGGGACTATTAAGTTCTTC
CDR3aa: CASSPTGGGTIKFF

abundance: NA
j_gene: TRBJ2-6
d_gene: NA
v_gene: TRBV24-1
CDR3nt: TGTGCCACCAGTGGCGGGACCAGGGCAGGGTCTGGGGCCAACGTCCTGACTTTC
CDR3aa: CATSGGTRAGSGANVLTF

abundance: NA
j_gene: TRBJ2-1
d_gene: TRBD2
v_gene: TRBV6-2/TRBV6-3
CDR3nt: TGTGCCAGCAGTTACCCCGGTTTAGCGGGAGGTGGGAGGAATGAGCAGTTCTTC
CDR3aa: CASSYPGLAGGGRNEQFF

abundance: NA
j_gene: TRBJ2-1
d_gene: TRBD2
v_gene: TRBV20-1
CDR3nt: TGCAGTGCCCACACCGCGGGGGGGCCCAATGAGCAGTTCTTC
CDR3aa: CSAHTAGGPNEQFF

abundance: NA
j_gene: TRBJ2-7
d_gene: TRBD2
v_gene: TRBV2
CDR3nt: TGTGCCAGCAGTGGACCAACTAGCGGGGATAAAATCCTTTCCTACAATGAGCAGTACTTC
CDR3aa: CASSGPTSGDKILSYNEQYF

abundance: few
j_gene: TRBJ1-2
d_gene: NA
v_gene: TRBV12-3/TRBV12-4
CDR3nt: TGTGCCAGCAGTTCCACGAGGGGCCGGGGCTACACCTTC
CDR3aa: CASSSTRGRGYTF

abundance: many
j_gene: TRBJ2-1
d_gene: TRBD1
v_gene: TRBV12-3/TRBV12-4
CDR3nt: TGTGCCAGCAGTTTAAACCGGGGTAGGGGGCTGTACAATGAGCAGTTCTTC
CDR3aa: CASSLNRGRGLYNEQFF

abundance: NA
j_gene: TRBJ2-5
d_gene: NA
v_gene: TRBV7-2
CDR3nt: TGTGCCAGCAGCGAAATCCCCAGGGGAGAGACCCAGTACTTC
CDR3aa: CASSEIPRGETQYF

abundance: NA
j_gene: TRBJ2-6
d_gene: TRBD1
v_gene: TRBV7-2
CDR3nt: TGTGCCAGCAGCTTAGGAGGACAGGGATCTGGGGCCAACGTCCTGACTTTC
CDR3aa: CASSLGGQGSGANVLTF

abundance: NA
j_gene: TRBJ2-1
d_gene: NA
v_gene: TRBV7-9
CDR3nt: TGTGCCAGCAGCATTGAAAGGGGTGAGCAGTTCTTC
CDR3aa: CASSIERGEQFF

abundance: NA
j_gene: TRBJ1-6
d_gene: NA
v_gene: TRBV4-1
CDR3nt: TGCGCCAGCAGCCACCGGGACAATGAGAATTCACCCCTCCACTTT
CDR3aa: CASSHRDNENSPLHF

abundance: NA
j_gene: TRBJ2-1
d_gene: TRBD2
v_gene: TRBV5-1
CDR3nt: TGCGCCGGCAGCACTAGCGGGAGATCGTCTGAGCAGTTCTTT
CDR3aa: CAGSTSGRSSEQFF

abundance: NA
j_gene: TRBJ1-1
d_gene: NA
v_gene: TRBV9
CDR3nt: TGTGCCAGCAGCGTAGTTAGGACTGTGCAATCTGAAGCTTTCTTT
CDR3aa: CASSVVRTVQSEAFF

abundance: NA
j_gene: TRBJ2-3
d_gene: TRBD2
v_gene: TRBV27
CDR3nt: TGTGCCAGCAGGGTATACGGGACTAGCGCGTATGCTACGCAGTATTTT
CDR3aa: CASRVYGTSAYATQYF

abundance: NA
j_gene: TRBJ2-5
d_gene: TRBD2
v_gene: TRBV7-3
CDR3nt: TGTGCCAGCAGCTCTGGACTAGCTACAGGTCAAGAGACCCAGTACTTC
CDR3aa: CASSSGLATGQETQYF

abundance: NA
j_gene: TRBJ2-7
d_gene: NA
v_gene: TRBV29-1
CDR3nt: TGCAGCGTCCGGGAGCAGAGCGGAGAGCAGTACTTC
CDR3aa: CSVREQSGEQYF

abundance: NA
j_gene: TRBJ2-1
d_gene: NA
v_gene: TRBV7-9
CDR3nt: TGTGCCAGCAGCTTATACGGGTACGGGGCCGGTGAGCAGTTCTTC
CDR3aa: CASSLYGYGAGEQFF

abundance: NA
j_gene: TRBJ2-1
d_gene: NA
v_gene: TRBV20-1
CDR3nt: TGCAGTTCTACGGGGCGAGCGGAGTACAATGAGCAGTTCTTC
CDR3aa: CSSTGRAEYNEQFF

abundance: NA
j_gene: TRBJ2-1
d_gene: NA
v_gene: TRBV2
CDR3nt: TGTGCCAGCAGTGAAGGACAAAGCTCCTACAATGAGCAGTTCTTC
CDR3aa: CASSEGQSSYNEQFF

abundance: NA
j_gene: TRBJ2-7
d_gene: TRBD1
v_gene: TRBV10-3
CDR3nt: TGTGCCATCAGTGATGGGACAGCCTACGAGCAGTACTTC
CDR3aa: CAISDGTAYEQYF

abundance: few
j_gene: TRBJ2-3
d_gene: TRBD2
v_gene: TRBV20-1
CDR3nt: TGCAGTGCTAGTGTAGCGGGGACTATTACGGGGACAGATACGCAGTATTTT
CDR3aa: CSASVAGTITGTDTQYF

abundance: NA
j_gene: TRBJ2-2
d_gene: NA
v_gene: TRBV7-3
CDR3nt: TGTGCCAGCAGCCCGGACTCCTCACCGGGAACCGGGGAGCTGTTTTTT
CDR3aa: CASSPDSSPGTGELFF

abundance: NA
j_gene: TRBJ1-2
d_gene: TRBD1
v_gene: TRBV20-1
CDR3nt: TGCAGTGCCGCTACAGGGGCCTATGGCTACACCTTC
CDR3aa: CSAATGAYGYTF

abundance: few
j_gene: TRBJ2-7
d_gene: NA
v_gene: TRBV7-6
CDR3nt: TGTGCCAGCAGCCCCTTGAGCGGTTCCTACGAGCAGTACTTC
CDR3aa: CASSPLSGSYEQYF

abundance: NA
j_gene: TRBJ2-1
d_gene: NA
v_gene: TRBV3-1
CDR3nt: TGTGCCAGCAGCCCCAACGACAGGTACAATGAGCAGTTCTTC
CDR3aa: CASSPNDRYNEQFF

abundance: NA
j_gene: TRBJ1-6
d_gene: NA
v_gene: TRBV20-1
CDR3nt: TGCAGTGCTATGGGACCCATTGAGTCACCCCTCCACTTT
CDR3aa: CSAMGPIESPLHF

abundance: NA
j_gene: TRBJ2-7
d_gene: TRBD2
v_gene: TRBV20-1
CDR3nt: TGCAGTGCACGGACTAGCGGGGCCCACTACGAGCAGTACTTC
CDR3aa: CSARTSGAHYEQYF

abundance: NA
j_gene: TRBJ2-5
d_gene: NA
v_gene: TRBV5-1
CDR3nt: TGCGCCAGCAGCGCTGAGAGGTCAGGGTGGGAGACCCAGTACTTC
CDR3aa: CASSAERSGWETQYF

abundance: few
j_gene: TRBJ2-1
d_gene: NA
v_gene: TRBV20-1
CDR3nt: TGCAGTGCCGAGGGAGAATTCTACAATGAGCAGTTCTTC
CDR3aa: CSAEGEFYNEQFF

abundance: few
j_gene: TRBJ1-4
d_gene: TRBD1
v_gene: TRBV12-3/TRBV12-4
CDR3nt: TGTGCCAGCAGTCTCCTGACAGGGGCGAATGAAAAACTGTTTTTT
CDR3aa: CASSLLTGANEKLFF

abundance: many
j_gene: TRBJ2-3
d_gene: NA
v_gene: TRBV20-1
CDR3nt: TGCAGTGCTACTACCAATTTGCTAAGCACAGATACGCAGTATTTT
CDR3aa: CSATTNLLSTDTQYF

abundance: NA
j_gene: TRBJ2-1
d_gene: NA
v_gene: TRBV12-3/TRBV12-4
CDR3nt: TGTGCCAGCAGTTTAGTAGGCAGGGATTACGAGCAGTTCTTC
CDR3aa: CASSLVGRDYEQFF

abundance: few
j_gene: TRBJ2-1
d_gene: TRBD2
v_gene: TRBV7-2
CDR3nt: TGTGCCAGCAGCAAAAGCGGGGGTTACAATGAGCAGTTCTTC
CDR3aa: CASSKSGGYNEQFF

abundance: few
j_gene: TRBJ2-5
d_gene: TRBD1
v_gene: TRBV29-1
CDR3nt: TGCAGCGTTCAAAAATCCGGGACAGGCCCAATGGCCCAGTACTTC
CDR3aa: CSVQKSGTGPMAQYF

abundance: NA
j_gene: TRBJ2-7
d_gene: TRBD2
v_gene: TRBV3-1
CDR3nt: TGTGCCAGCAGCCAAGTTGGGCGGGAGAGGTACAATGAGCAGTACTTC
CDR3aa: CASSQVGRERYNEQYF

abundance: NA
j_gene: TRBJ1-1
d_gene: NA
v_gene: TRBV7-9
CDR3nt: TGTGCCAGCAGCGACGGAACTAACACTGAAGCTTTCTTT
CDR3aa: CASSDGTNTEAFF

abundance: NA
j_gene: TRBJ2-2
d_gene: NA
v_gene: TRBV11-1
CDR3nt: TGTGCCAGCAGCCCCGAGGGCCGCGCCGGGGAGCTGTTTTTT
CDR3aa: CASSPEGRAGELFF

abundance: NA
j_gene: TRBJ1-5
d_gene: NA
v_gene: TRBV20-1
CDR3nt: TGCAGTGCTAGAGCCCTCGGGACACCTGATCAGCCCCAGCATTTT
CDR3aa: CSARALGTPDQPQHF

abundance: few
j_gene: TRBJ2-1
d_gene: NA
v_gene: TRBV5-1
CDR3nt: TGCGCCAGCAGCCTCGGGACTCTTTACAATGAGCAGTTCTTC
CDR3aa: CASSLGTLYNEQFF

abundance: NA
j_gene: TRBJ2-2
d_gene: TRBD2
v_gene: TRBV7-9
CDR3nt: TGTGCCAGCAGCCAAGAGGGCGGGAGCAACACCGGGGAGCTGTTTTTT
CDR3aa: CASSQEGGSNTGELFF

abundance: NA
j_gene: TRBJ2-3
d_gene: TRBD2
v_gene: TRBV2
CDR3nt: TGTGCCAGCAGTTTGGGGACTAGCGGGGCTGGGGGCACAGATACGCAGTATTTT
CDR3aa: CASSLGTSGAGGTDTQYF

abundance: NA
j_gene: TRBJ2-2
d_gene: NA
v_gene: TRBV28
CDR3nt: TGTGCCAGCAGTTTAGCAACTACCTACCGGGAGCTGTTTTTT
CDR3aa: CASSLATTYRELFF

abundance: NA
j_gene: TRBJ1-5
d_gene: TRBD1
v_gene: TRBV6-1
CDR3nt: TGTGCCAGCACAGACAGGGCTTATAGCAATCAGCCCCAGCATTTT
CDR3aa: CASTDRAYSNQPQHF

abundance: NA
j_gene: TRBJ2-1
d_gene: NA
v_gene: TRBV9
CDR3nt: TGTGCCAGCAGCGTAGCAGGGGCTGAGCAGTTCTTC
CDR3aa: CASSVAGAEQFF

abundance: many
j_gene: TRBJ2-1
d_gene: TRBD2
v_gene: TRBV3-1
CDR3nt: TGTGCCAGCAGCCCCCGCCGCGGGAGGGCGAACGATGAGCAGTTCTTC
CDR3aa: CASSPRRGRANDEQFF

abundance: many
j_gene: TRBJ1-1
d_gene: TRBD1
v_gene: TRBV5-1
CDR3nt: TGCGCCAGCAGCCGAGACAGGGGGGACACTGAAGCTTTCTTT
CDR3aa: CASSRDRGDTEAFF

abundance: NA
j_gene: TRBJ2-7
d_gene: TRBD2
v_gene: TRBV20-1
CDR3nt: TGCAGTGTCAAACGGGCTAGCGGGATATACGAGCAGTACTTC
CDR3aa: CSVKRASGIYEQYF

abundance: few
j_gene: TRBJ2-7
d_gene: NA
v_gene: TRBV29-1
CDR3nt: TGCAGCGTTGAGAACTTCGGCGAGCAGTACTTC
CDR3aa: CSVENFGEQYF